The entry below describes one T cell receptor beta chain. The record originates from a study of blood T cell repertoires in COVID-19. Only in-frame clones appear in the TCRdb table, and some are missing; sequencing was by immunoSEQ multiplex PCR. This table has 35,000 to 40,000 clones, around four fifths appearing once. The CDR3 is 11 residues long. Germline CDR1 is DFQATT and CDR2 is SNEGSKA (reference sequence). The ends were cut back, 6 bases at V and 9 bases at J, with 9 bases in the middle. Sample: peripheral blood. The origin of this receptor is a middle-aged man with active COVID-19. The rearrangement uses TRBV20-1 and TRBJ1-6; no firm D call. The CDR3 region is CSAPLGSPLHF. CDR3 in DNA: TGCAGTGCCCCCCTCGGTTCACCCCTCCACTTT.